These 9 T cell receptor beta chains share one sample of origin, sequenced in a study of human T cells and chemical hapten exposure. From the RACE reads, TCRdb called clonotypes with MiXCR, one entry per CDR3 protein. Among roughly 200,000 distinct CDR3 sequences listed, 20% to 25% were seen once. The time point here: patch test 1, 2 weeks after DPC sensitization. The treatment is: therapeutic diphenylcyclopropenone sensitization with weekly scalp DPC. Specimen: whole blood, collected in connection with sensitization to the hapten diphenylcyclopropenone (DPC). These receptor sequences come from a woman in her 50s with alopecia areata. Some clones in this sample may be carry-over from other donors' samples.

This clonotype has a handful of counts. V usage is TRBV3-1 and J usage is TRBJ1-6; TRBD1 is a possible D gene (5 bases). Per germline, CDR1 LGHDT and CDR2 YNNKEL (reference sequence). V was cut by 0 bases and J by 7 bases, with 13 bases left in between. This CDR3 has 16 amino acids. The CDR3 region is CASSQEGGRVNSPLHF. The CDR3 nucleotides are TGTGCCAGCAGCCAAGAAGGCGGCAGGGTAAATTCACCCCTCCACTTT.

This clonotype has only a few counts. The chain joins TRBV11-2 to TRBJ2-4, with D possibly TRBD1 on 5 matching bases. V was cut by 3 bases and J by 2 bases, with 11 bases left in between. The CDR3 is 15 residues long. CDR1 is SGHAT and CDR2 is FQNNGV in the germline V gene. The CDR3, as DNA: TGTGCCAGCAGCTTCTTGACGGACACCAAAAACATTCAGTACTTC. Amino acids: CASSFLTDTKNIQYF.

This clonotype has a handful of counts. The chain joins TRBV12-3 or TRBV12-4 to TRBJ2-1, with TRBD2 matching over 9 bases. Unmatched junction bases numbered 6, after V lost 5 bases and J lost 1 base. The CDR3 runs to 16 residues. CDR3 amino acids: CASSNILAGSYNEQFF. The DNA of the CDR3 is TGTGCCAGCAGTAACATACTAGCGGGTTCCTACAATGAGCAGTTCTTC.

This clonotype was detected a few times. The rearrangement links TRBV7-8 to TRBJ2-2; no clear D. CDR1 SGHVS and CDR2 FQNEAQ come from the germline V gene. Trimming removed 3 bases from V and 2 bases from J, with 10 bases in between. This CDR3 has 15 residues. The CDR3 loop is CASSFSRVNTGELFF. The CDR3 region has the DNA TGTGCCAGCAGCTTTTCTAGGGTCAACACCGGGGAGCTGTTTTTT.

In its sample, this clonotype was seen many times. The chain links TRBV20-1 to TRBJ1-5, with a weak D call TRBD1 (5 bases). V dropped 7 bases and J dropped 1 base, with 17 bases sitting between them. Germline V gene sequence: CDR1 DFQATT, CDR2 SNEGSKA (reference sequence). The CDR3 covers 15 residues. The CDR3 nucleotides are TGCAGTGTAGCGACCAGGGAGACAAGCAATCAGCCCCAGCATTTT. This codes for CSVATRETSNQPQHF.

This clonotype was seen only a few times. This chain joins TRBV12-3 or TRBV12-4 and TRBJ1-3; D is undetermined. The CDR3 contains 16 residues. V was trimmed by 3 bases and J by 1 base, leaving 13 bases between them. The CDR3 is CASSFDRKPSGNTIYF. CDR3 DNA sequence: TGTGCCAGCAGTTTTGATAGAAAGCCATCTGGAAACACCATATATTTT.

J is TRBJ2-1 and V is TRBV24-1; 10 nucleotides align to TRBD2. Trimming at V came to 9 bases and at J to 9 bases, leaving 13 bases not matched to a gene. Germline V gene sequence: CDR1 KGHDR, CDR2 SFDVKD. The CDR3 spans 15 residues. The CDR3 DNA reads as TGTGCCACCGGCTCGGCTAGCGGGAGTGTTGCTGAGCAGTTCTTC. This translates into CATGSASGSVAEQFF.

This chain links TRBV5-1 with TRBJ2-7; TRBD1 aligns across 7 bases. The CDR3 contains 13 residues. J was trimmed by 3 bases and V by 2 bases; bases with no gene match: 2. Germline CDR1 is SGHRS and CDR2 is YFSETQ. DNA of the CDR3: TGCGCCAGCAGCTTTACAGGGGACTACGAGCAGTACTTC. It encodes CASSFTGDYEQYF. Supplemented by reference TRBV5-1 and TRBJ2-7, the full variable domain reads KAGVTQTPRYLIKTRGQQVTLSCSPISGHRSVSWYQQTPGQGLQFLFEYFSETQRNKGNFPGRFSGRQFSNSRSEMNVSTLELGDSALYLCASSFTGDYEQYFGPGTRLTVT.

The chain couples TRBV10-2 to TRBJ2-3, with 8 bases fitting TRBD2. The CDR3 is 15 amino acids. J was trimmed by 3 bases and V by 5 bases; bases with no gene match: 7. CDR1 WSHSY and CDR2 SAAADI come from the germline V gene. Here the CDR3 DNA reads TGCGCCAGCAGTATACGGGAGGGAGGGACAGATACGCAGTATTTT. This encodes CASSIREGGTDTQYF.